The present T cell receptor beta chain was sequenced within a study of cytomegalovirus exposure and HLA in healthy donors (dated by TCRdb to 2016 to 2017). Regarding the research as a whole: A later analysis indicated that the 120 validation repertoires were generated on the platform also employed for the 720 or so repertoires of the first cohort. The study was designed to test whether signatures of past pathogen exposure could be identified by cataloging public T cell receptors. A separate validation cohort of over a hundred different subjects was used in addition to the roughly 670-subject first cohort. To predict cytomegalovirus infection status, the study combined high-throughput TCR immunosequencing, statistical association of individual TCRs with disease status, and machine learning. Results the study describes overall, beyond this receptor: In vitro tests confirmed that a few of the cytomegalovirus-associated TCR beta chains recognize cytomegalovirus antigens. Most TCR sequences were seen in very few donors, while some public TCRs were found in many individuals. A later analysis lacked HLA typing for the validation cohort, so it scored co-occurrence in that cohort across all 120 repertoires. A total of 150 or so TCR beta chains were listed by the study as associated with cytomegalovirus. A later analysis found that TCRs clustered in the first cohort also tended to co-occur in the roughly 120 validation repertoires, with approximately 93% of cluster scores above 0. In both the original and validation cohorts, the classifier was reported to diagnose cytomegalovirus status with high specificity and sensitivity. The authors suggested that the approach could potentially be generalized to other disease states and immunological phenotypes.

As to this clone: No cognate antigen has been identified for it. The input lacks base qualities; no much larger clone sits a single base away.

Separate from the approximately 670-subject first cohort, the validation cohort of 95 to 150 subjects was the group to which the donors belonged. The CDR3 numbers 16 residues from cysteine through phenylalanine. Only the CDR3 portion is preserved as DNA: 48 bases, with reading frame beginning at the first base. Looking up the germline V gene yields CDR1 SGHRS and CDR2 YFSETQ. The V end gives up 0 bases and the J end 4 bases, leaving 8 bases in the junction not matched to a gene. Library method: the immunoSEQ multiplex PCR assay. Turning to the authors' computational methods: To diagnose cytomegalovirus status from the catalog of TCR beta chain sequences, a statistical classification framework was built. TCRdb retrieved this table from immuneACCESS and kept in-frame rearrangements only. Not all clones are present; in checked studies, unresolved V genes account for under half, and no reason is known for the remainder. Clone size and V and J calls were adopted from that table, with D and trimming inferred from the DNA. Recorded for this sample are 150,000 to 250,000 clones; around 80% of them occurred a single time. Of the sample, roughly 13% falls within the top ten clones.

Sequencing input: PBMCs. The clonotype originates from a young woman in good health and CMV-seropositive. The chain links TRBV5-1 with TRBJ2-5, and 8 bases in between align with TRBD2. The DNA is as follows: TGCGCCAGCAGCTTGGATGGCGATAGCGGGGTAGAGACCCAGTACTTC. Its protein reads: CASSLDGDSGVETQYF.